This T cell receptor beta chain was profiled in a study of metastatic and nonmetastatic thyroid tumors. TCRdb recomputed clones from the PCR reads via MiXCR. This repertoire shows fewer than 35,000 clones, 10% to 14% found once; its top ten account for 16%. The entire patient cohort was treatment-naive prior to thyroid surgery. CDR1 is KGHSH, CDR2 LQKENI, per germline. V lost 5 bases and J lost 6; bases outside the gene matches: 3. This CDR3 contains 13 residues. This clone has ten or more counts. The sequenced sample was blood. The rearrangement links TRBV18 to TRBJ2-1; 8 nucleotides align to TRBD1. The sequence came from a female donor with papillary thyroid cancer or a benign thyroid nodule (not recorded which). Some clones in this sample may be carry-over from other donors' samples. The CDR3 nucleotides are TGTGCCAGCTCAACAGGGGGGCCCAATGAGCAGTTCTTC. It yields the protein CASSTGGPNEQFF.